A single T cell receptor beta chain is shown here with its context. Antigen unknown. The data stem from a study of T cell responses to AZD1222 COVID-19 vaccine. General study results and limits: Spike-specific TCR breadth and depth went up after people got two AZD1222 doses.

Sequencing used immunoSEQ multiplex PCR; TCRdb keeps in-frame clones, though not all of them. The data show about 150,000 clones, 92% seen once. Trimming stripped 10 bases from V and 9 bases from J, with 28 bases between. Germline CDR1 reads MRHNA; CDR2 reads SNTAGT. The CDR3 sequence is 17 residues long. The starting material was peripheral blood, obtained on day 0 of AZD1222 vaccination. This sequence joins TRBV6-4 and TRBJ1-6; D is possibly TRBD1 (5 bases). The sequence was obtained from an adult in good health. CDR3 amino acids: CATKNRDDRLRGSPLHF. The CDR3 nucleotides read TGTGCCACCAAAAACCGGGACGATAGACTTCGAGGTTCACCCCTCCACTTT.